These T cell receptor beta chains were read from a single sample in a study of T cell repertoires and HLA-DP antigens. Profiling relied on immunoSEQ multiplex PCR, and the TCRdb table lists in-frame clones only, not all of them. Here the sample spans some 89,000 clones, 86% being singletons. Their cognate antigens are unknown. The sequenced sample consisted of CD4+ T cells from PBMCs. These receptor sequences come from a man over 45 in good health and CMV-seronegative. Both conserved end residues are part of each CDR3. D genes are given only for firm matches.

TRBV2,-,CASSRGSLGEQYF
TRBV4-3,TRBD1,CASSQGQNYGYTF
TRBV18,-,CASSLNRGTGANVLTF
TRBV19,-,CASSGVGGERGGELFF
TRBV19,TRBD1,CASENDRGWTGELFF
TRBV6-5,-,CASKIRVPNTEAFF
TRBV9,-,CASSLKGGGGDEQFF
TRBV2,TRBD2,CASSRLAGGYEQYF
TRBV4-2,-,CASSLGGGQVTGELFF
TRBV9,TRBD2,CASSVGAGGPDEQYF
TRBV7-2,-,CASSRTVETQYF
TRBV9,-,CASSVEGGSQPQHF
TRBV18,TRBD2,CASSPGGSGISYEQYF
TRBV7-2,TRBD1,CASSHGGGTGFPPLHF
TRBV6-1,-,CASEGLAKNIQYF
TRBV28,-,CASNQGSPLDEQFF
TRBV7-2,TRBD1,CASSKQTGGVETQYF
TRBV4-1,TRBD1,CASSRGQGGVGTGELFF
TRBV11-2,TRBD2,CASSLRPSGIREQFF
TRBV6-5,-,CASSLQDPGANVLTF
TRBV9,TRBD2,CASSVGNSGRYEQYF
TRBV7-3,-,CASRDQRATGELFF
TRBV13,TRBD1,CASSSLGDPTGGLQANYGYTF
TRBV19,-,CASSIGWRAQGPQHF
TRBV19,TRBD2,CATVGGLAGAGELFF
TRBV19,TRBD2,CASSSGTSGLYEQYF
TRBV15,-,CATSRGAANTEELFF
TRBV5-1,TRBD2,CASSLVAGVDTGELFF
TRBV19,-,CASSNIRSSYNEQFF
TRBV6-4,TRBD2,CASSDSGVAGAKDTQYF
TRBV5-8,-,CASSTRDANTEAFF
TRBV5-3,-,CARSSGVRGNTIYF
TRBV15,TRBD2,CATSRGGRAADTQYF
TRBV6-1,-,CASRVTGSYNEKLFF
TRBV18,-,CASSRSENTEAFF
TRBV5-4,-,CASSTPGRVVPYEQYF
TRBV11-2,-,CASSPWSALNTGELFF
TRBV7-2,-,CASSPLHSGSGPQHF
TRBV5-1,-,CASSQTLTGDEQFF
TRBV5-1,-,CASSLGPGQTNEKLFF
TRBV10-1,-,CASSGRQSSGGEQFF
TRBV19,TRBD2,CASSSLSGISYNEQFF
TRBV19,TRBD2,CASSMLSGGKETQYF
TRBV9,-,CASSVGWADRTEAFF
TRBV28,-,CASSLRTVNNEQFF
TRBV19,-,CASRPSQGTYEQYF
TRBV29-1,-,CSATPGGIRNTEAFF
TRBV2,TRBD2,CASRRGGSGRGTDTQYF
TRBV5-1,-,CASSPPSDTQYF
TRBV7-9,-,CATPGGAGNTIYF
TRBV5-1,-,CASSLTGRQETQYF
TRBV7-6,TRBD2,CASSSYGGGQVEQFF
TRBV18,-,CASSADSYNEQFF
TRBV7-2,-,CASSLAAGATQPQHF
TRBV25-1,TRBD2,CASSPTRGDSYNEQFF